The 21 T cell receptor beta chains presented below share a single source sample, sequenced in a study of spatial heterogeneity in lung cancer. From the 5' RACE reads, TCRdb called clonotypes with MiXCR, one entry per CDR3 protein. The data contain about 21,000 distinct CDR3 sequences, about 4.6% of them singletons. Noted time point: sample taken at primary tumor resection. Sequences were derived from PBMCs, sampled at surgery. These receptors came from a male donor with early-stage non-small cell lung cancer.

This clonotype was observed at least ten times. This chain joins TRBV10-2 and TRBJ2-7; 9 bases line up with TRBD1. The junction had 3 bases not matched to a gene; V was cut back by 3 bases and J by 0 bases. Per germline, CDR1 WSHSY and CDR2 SAAADI. The CDR3 is 15 residues long. CDR3 in DNA: TGCGCCAGCAGTGACCGGACAGGGGCCTCCTACGAGCAGTACTTC. It codes for CASSDRTGASYEQYF.

This clonotype ranks as medium-sized. This chain links TRBV29-1 with TRBJ2-3, with 9 bases identical to TRBD2. CDR1 is SQVTM and CDR2 is ANQGSEA in the germline V gene. V lost 6 bases to trimming and J lost 5 bases; unmatched junction nucleotides: 15. This CDR3 is 16 amino acids long. This chain's CDR3 is CSVPGGRLAAGDTQYF. CDR3 bases: TGCAGCGTCCCAGGAGGTAGACTAGCGGCGGGAGATACGCAGTATTTT.

The genes are TRBV29-1 and TRBJ2-7, with D perhaps matching TRBD1 (5 bases). V was trimmed by 7 bases and J by 6 bases, leaving 19 bases between them. The CDR3 is 13 amino acids. Germline V gene sequence: CDR1 SQVTM, CDR2 ANQGSEA. CDR3 amino acids: CSAYRNTPFEQYF. The DNA of the CDR3 is TGCAGCGCCTACAGGAATACCCCCTTCGAGCAGTACTTC.

In its sample, this clonotype was seen many times. The rearrangement joins TRBV6-5 to TRBJ1-3; 8 bases fit TRBD1. V lost 6 bases and J lost 4; bases outside the gene matches: 5. Per germline, CDR1 MNHEY and CDR2 SVGAGI. This CDR3 contains 14 residues. The CDR3 region has the DNA TGTGCCAGCAGCAGGACAGGGACGGGAAACACCATATATTTT. Translation gives CASSRTGTGNTIYF.

This clonotype occurred many times. The chain joins TRBV6-1 to TRBJ2-3; D remains ambiguous. V lost 7 bases and J 4 bases, leaving 9 bases between the germline ends. This CDR3 has 12 residues. Germline-derived CDR1 and CDR2 are MNHNS and SASEGT. CDR3 nucleotide sequence: TGTGCCAGCAAGGATAGCCCAGATACGCAGTATTTT. It codes for CASKDSPDTQYF.

This clonotype has at least ten counts. The CDR3, as DNA: TGTGCCAGCAGTTCGCCGGACAGGGGGCTAGGGGAGACCCAGTACTTC. It codes for CASSSPDRGLGETQYF. This rearrangement joins TRBV28 to TRBJ2-5; 11 bases match TRBD1. The germline gives CDR1 MDHEN, CDR2 SYDVKM. The V and J ends lost 4 bases and 5 bases, in that order; junction bases with no gene match: 9. The CDR3 extends over 16 amino acids.

This clonotype was observed many times. This sequence joins TRBV7-8 and TRBJ2-3; the D gene is possibly TRBD1 (6 bases). Germline-derived CDR1 and CDR2 are SGHVS and FQNEAQ. The germline V and J ends were trimmed by 1 base and 8 bases, with 13 bases remaining between them. The CDR3 is made up of 14 amino acids. The CDR3 region is CASSLDYAGVTQYF. For the CDR3, the DNA is TGTGCCAGCAGCTTAGATTACGCAGGGGTTACGCAGTATTTT.

Ten or more counts support this clonotype. One junction end does not reproduce the germline sequence, and a read error may be involved. The chain links TRBV29-1 to TRBJ2-7; the D call may be TRBD1 or TRBD2 (6 bases each). The CDR3 contains 15 residues. Germline CDR1 SQVTM, CDR2 ANQGSEA. As DNA, the CDR3 is TGCAGCGCCAAAGGAGACAGTTACGAAGGGGGGCAGCACTACTTC. It codes for CSAKGDSYEGGQHYF.

This clonotype has more than one count but fewer than ten. The gene calls are TRBV5-1 and TRBJ2-5; D possibly matches TRBD1 or TRBD2 (6 bases each). Germline V gene data show CDR1 as SGHRS and CDR2 as YFSETQ. The CDR3 runs to 16 residues. V lost 3 bases, J lost 0 bases, and 15 bases lay in between. The CDR3 is CASSSGAGEYQETQYF. The CDR3 DNA follows: TGCGCCAGCAGCTCGGGGGCAGGGGAGTACCAAGAGACCCAGTACTTC.

This clonotype showed up just a few times. The V gene is TRBV11-2, the J gene TRBJ2-7; D is undetermined. Trimming stripped 3 bases from V and 0 bases from J, with 3 bases between. The CDR3 totals 12 residues. CDR1 is SGHAT, CDR2 FQNNGV, per germline. CDR3 sequence: CASSLSSYEQYF. CDR3 bases: TGTGCCAGCAGCTTGAGCTCCTACGAGCAGTACTTC.

Ten or more counts support this clonotype. The rearrangement links TRBV10-3 to TRBJ1-4, with TRBD1 matching over 7 bases. V trimming: 6 bases; J trimming: 4 bases; junction bases outside the gene matches: 2. The CDR3 spans 13 residues. The V gene's germline CDR1 is ENHRY and CDR2 SYGVKD. The CDR3 region is CAIRGQNNEKLFF. The CDR3 nucleotides read TGTGCCATCAGGGGACAGAATAATGAAAAACTGTTTTTT.

In its sample, this clonotype was seen many times. The chain recombines TRBV15 with TRBJ1-2; D ambiguous. The length of the CDR3 is 13 residues. V was shortened by 3 bases and J by 7 bases, with 12 bases between the two germline ends. Germline CDR1 and CDR2: LNHNV and YYDKDF (reference sequence). The CDR3 region is CATSRSLNSGYTF. In DNA form, the CDR3 reads TGTGCCACCAGCAGGAGCCTCAATAGTGGCTACACCTTC.

This clonotype appeared many times. This rearrangement joins TRBV27 to TRBJ1-1, with TRBD1 as a possible D gene (5 bases). Germline V CDR1 and CDR2: MNHEY, SMNVEV (reference sequence). Trimming took 5 bases from V and 4 from J, leaving 23 bases between them. This CDR3 has 17 amino acids. DNA for the CDR3: TGTGCCAGCAGTCCGCGCCGGGACTCCCAGGTTGGCACTGAAGCTTTCTTT. It is translated as CASSPRRDSQVGTEAFF.

This clonotype was recorded at least ten times. The V gene is TRBV7-6, the J gene TRBJ2-1; 12 positions agree with TRBD1. With V trimmed by 0 bases and J by 7 bases, 7 bases remained unmatched. The CDR3 loop spans 17 amino acids. Per germline, CDR1 SGHVS and CDR2 FNYEAQ. The CDR3 DNA follows: TGTGCCAGCAGCTTAGCCCCGGGACAGGGGGCAGGTAATGAGCAGTTCTTC. Translated, it gives CASSLAPGQGAGNEQFF.

By frequency in the sample, this clonotype is medium-sized. The chain recombines TRBV20-1 with TRBJ1-3; D call uncertain. Between the trimmed V and J ends, which lost 5 bases and 4 bases, there was a span of 15 bases. CDR1 and CDR2 (germline): DFQATT, SNEGSKA (reference sequence). The length of the CDR3 is 14 residues. The CDR3 bases are TGCAGTGCTGCCCGAGGGCAGACAGGAAACACCATATATTTT. It translates to CSAARGQTGNTIYF.

This clonotype was detected only a few times. The V call is TRBV19, the J call TRBJ2-5; TRBD1 matches at 7 bases. Germline CDR1 LNHDA, CDR2 SQIVND (reference sequence). V was pared by 5 bases and J by 4 bases, with 7 bases of the junction left unmatched. This CDR3 comprises 14 residues. CDR3 in DNA: TGTGCCAGTAGTCGACAGGGTAACGGAGAGACCCAGTACTTC. Its translation: CASSRQGNGETQYF.

This clonotype has ten or more counts. This chain uses TRBV5-5 with TRBJ1-6; D may be TRBD1 (5 bases). Trimming stripped 2 bases from V and 0 bases from J, with 9 bases between. The germline V gene encodes CDR1 SGHKS and CDR2 YYEKEE (reference sequence). CDR3 length: 16 residues. CDR3 sequence: CASSLRQSSYNSPLHF. As DNA, the CDR3 is TGTGCCAGCAGCTTACGACAGAGCTCCTATAATTCACCCCTCCACTTT.

This clonotype was observed many times. The V call is TRBV15, the J call TRBJ1-5, with a tentative D call TRBD1 (5 bases). Between the trimmed V and J ends, which lost 7 bases and 1 base, there was a span of 11 bases. CDR3 length: 14 amino acids. The germline CDR1 and CDR2 sequences are LNHNV and YYDKDF (reference sequence). In DNA form, the CDR3 reads TGTGCCACCACCCCAGGGTTAAGCAATCAGCCCCAGCATTTT. It is translated as CATTPGLSNQPQHF.

There are a few counts of this clonotype. The chain couples TRBV7-2 to TRBJ1-2; the D gene is possibly TRBD1 (6 bases). The CDR3 totals 15 residues. The germline V gene encodes CDR1 SGHTA and CDR2 FQGNSA. V was shortened by 5 bases and J by 1 base, with 14 bases between the two germline ends. The CDR3 DNA is TGTGCCAGCAGCCGAGCGACAGGAATTAACTATGGCTACACCTTC. This encodes CASSRATGINYGYTF.

This clonotype qualifies as medium-sized. This rearrangement joins TRBV3-1 to TRBJ2-5; TRBD2 matches at 7 bases. Germline-derived CDR1 and CDR2 are LGHDT and YNNKEL (reference sequence). V lost 3 bases and J lost 2; bases outside the gene matches: 12. CDR3 size: 17 residues. CDR3 sequence: CASSQGPDRDYQETQYF. CDR3 bases: TGTGCCAGCAGCCAGGGCCCGGACCGGGACTATCAAGAGACCCAGTACTTC.

The chain links TRBV7-2 to TRBJ2-3; no reliable D call. The length of the CDR3 is 14 residues. The germline CDR1 and CDR2 sequences are SGHTA and FQGNSA. V was cut by 4 bases and J by 2 bases, with 10 bases left in between. The CDR3 reads CASSSDPSTDTQYF. CDR3 nucleotides: TGTGCCAGCAGCTCTGACCCCTCCACAGATACGCAGTATTTT.